The rows below give T cell receptor beta chains drawn from one sample of a study of cytomegalovirus exposure and HLA in healthy donors. Assay used: immunoSEQ multiplex PCR; TCRdb lists only in-frame clones, some missing. The sample includes some 200,000 clones, approximately 70% of them seen just once. The sample consisted of PBMCs. Receptor source: a man between 35 and 55 years old in good health and CMV-seropositive. CDR3s include the opening cysteine and the closing phenylalanine or tryptophan. The D gene is left open where the match is weak. Rows give clone size only sometimes, using once, few, many, or a class for an expanded clone.

j_call v_call clone_size d_call cdr3_nt cdr3_aa
TRBJ2-7 TRBV5-4 . TRBD2 TGTGCCAGCAGTGCCCGGCTAGCGGTCGCAGAGCAGTACTTC CASSARLAVAEQYF
TRBJ2-5 TRBV7-2 . . TGTGCCAGCAGACGGGTCAGCGGTCAAGAGACCCAGTACTTC CASRRVSGQETQYF
TRBJ1-2 TRBV10-3 . . TGTGCCATCAGTTCTTGGCAGGTTGATGGCTACACCTTC CAISSWQVDGYTF
TRBJ2-7 TRBV7-9 . . TGTGCCTGTACCGAAGAGACAGTCTACGAGCAGTACTTC CACTEETVYEQYF
TRBJ1-2 TRBV7-9 . . TGTGCCAGCAGCTTAGCGACAGTAGCTAACTATGGCTACACCTTC CASSLATVANYGYTF
TRBJ1-5 TRBV27 few TRBD1 TGTGCCAGCAAGCCGCGGGACAGGCGAGGCCAGCCCCAGCATTTT CASKPRDRRGQPQHF
TRBJ1-2 TRBV9 . . TGTGCCAGCAGCGAAAGAGGTGGGGCCGTACGGGGCTACACCTTC CASSERGGAVRGYTF
TRBJ1-2 TRBV18 . . TGTGCCAGCTCCCCAGGCAGGGCAGATTGGGGCTACACCTTC CASSPGRADWGYTF
TRBJ1-5 TRBV6-1 . TRBD1 TGTGCCAGCAGTGCAGGGACAGGGGATGGTAGCAATCAGCCCCAGCATTTT CASSAGTGDGSNQPQHF
TRBJ1-1 TRBV5-8 few . TGTGCCAGCAGCCTATCTACAGGATGGAACACTGAAGCTTTCTTT CASSLSTGWNTEAFF
TRBJ1-1 TRBV27 . . TGTGCCAGCAGTTTAACAGGGCCTGGCACTGAAGCTTTCTTT CASSLTGPGTEAFF
TRBJ1-5 TRBV4-2 . TRBD1 TGTGCCAGCAGCCTAGAGGGACAGGGGGCGTTCGGCAATCAGCCCCAGCATTTT CASSLEGQGAFGNQPQHF
TRBJ1-2 TRBV28 . TRBD1 TGTGCCAGCAGTGGGACGGAACAGGGGGCGCGGAGGAACTATGGCTACACCTTC CASSGTEQGARRNYGYTF
TRBJ1-2 TRBV7-8 . . TGTGCCAGCAGCTTAGGAAGGCGGGGTACGGAAGACTATGGCTACACCTTC CASSLGRRGTEDYGYTF
TRBJ1-4 TRBV18 . . TGTGCCAGCTCACCGTTTCAGGGGTCTAATGAAAAACTGTTTTTT CASSPFQGSNEKLFF
TRBJ1-1 TRBV28 . TRBD1 TGTGCCAGCAGTCTTGGACCAGGGGGCACTTTCTTT CASSLGPGGTFF
TRBJ1-1 TRBV10-1 . . TGCGCCAGCAGTAAGGGATTCAGGGAGAACACTGAAGCTTTCTTT CASSKGFRENTEAFF
TRBJ2-7 TRBV7-2 . . TGTGCCAGCAGCTTAGCGGTAGGGGGGGCCTACGAGCAGTACTTC CASSLAVGGAYEQYF
TRBJ1-1 TRBV5-1 once TRBD1 TGCGCCAGCAGCTGGGGGACAGGAAACACTGAAGCTTTCTTT CASSWGTGNTEAFF
TRBJ2-5 TRBV28 . . TGTGCCAGCAGGGTTAGCCAAGAGACCCAGTACTTC CASRVSQETQYF
TRBJ2-1 TRBV9 . . TGTGCCAGCAGCGTAGATGCGAGCTCCTACAATGAGCAGTTCTTC CASSVDASSYNEQFF
TRBJ2-5 TRBV7-2 once TRBD1 TGTGCCAGCAGCTTGGGGGGACAGGGGCAAGAGACCCAGTACTTC CASSLGGQGQETQYF
TRBJ2-5 TRBV5-1 . TRBD2 TGCGCCAGCAGCTTAGGACTAGCGGGGGATGAGACCCAGTACTTC CASSLGLAGDETQYF
TRBJ2-2 TRBV5-4 . . TGTGCCAGTCGCGCGGAGCTGAACACCGGGGAGCTGTTTTTT CASRAELNTGELFF
TRBJ2-2 TRBV29-1 . TRBD1 TGCAGCGTAACCGGGACAGGGCTTATCACCGGGGAGCTGTTTTTT CSVTGTGLITGELFF
TRBJ1-2 TRBV4-3 . TRBD1 TGCGCCAGCAGCCAGGGGGACAGCCCCCTCTCTATCTTC CASSQGDSPLSIF
TRBJ2-3 TRBV5-5 . . TGTGCCAGCAGCTTCCTCCGGGACTCCAAAGCGACAGATACGCAGTATTTT CASSFLRDSKATDTQYF
TRBJ2-3 TRBV7-2 . . TGTGCCAGCAGCACAAGGACACCTAGCACAGATACGCAGTATTTT CASSTRTPSTDTQYF
TRBJ2-5 TRBV7-9 once TRBD2 TGTGCCAGCAGCTCTCCGAGGACTAGCGGGGGACAGACCCAGTACTTC CASSSPRTSGGQTQYF
TRBJ1-1 TRBV6-4 . . TGTGCCAGCAGCGTCGTACAGGGTACTGAAGCTTTCTTT CASSVVQGTEAFF
TRBJ2-7 TRBV6-4 . . TGTGCCAGCAGTCTCAAAATCGGGACACCCTACGAGCAGTACTTC CASSLKIGTPYEQYF
TRBJ2-7 TRBV5-6 . . TGTGCCAGCAGTTTGCTGGCCTCCGTAACAGAGCAGTACTTC CASSLLASVTEQYF
TRBJ2-7 TRBV5-1 . . TGCGCCAGCAGAAGGGAGGCAGGGTCCTACGAGCAGTACTTC CASRREAGSYEQYF
TRBJ1-6 TRBV6-6 . TRBD1 TGTGCCAGCAGCTCCGGGACAGGGGGCAGGTCACCCCTCCACTTT CASSSGTGGRSPLHF
TRBJ1-2 TRBV4-3 few . TGCGCCAGCAGCCAGGGGGAGGGACGGCTCTATGGCTACACCTTC CASSQGEGRLYGYTF
TRBJ2-1 TRBV4-1 . TRBD2 TGCGCCAGCAGCCCTTCCACCGGGACTAGCGGAGGTGGGCAGTTCTTC CASSPSTGTSGGGQFF
TRBJ1-2 TRBV15 . TRBD1 TGTGCCACCAGCAGTGGGGGGACAGGGGGATTCTATGGCTACACCTTC CATSSGGTGGFYGYTF
TRBJ1-1 TRBV28 . . TGTGCCAGCAGTTTAGGAGTTTTGAACACTGAAGCTTTCTTT CASSLGVLNTEAFF
TRBJ1-6 TRBV7-9 . TRBD1 TGTGCCAGCAGCTCCTCGACAGGGGGGAATTCACCCCTCCACTTT CASSSSTGGNSPLHF
TRBJ2-7 TRBV15 . . TGTGCCACCAGCAGAGAAGGCGGTTCCTACGAGCAGTACTTC CATSREGGSYEQYF
TRBJ2-3 TRBV20-1 . . TGCAGTGCCTGGGCGGGTACGCAGTATTTT CSAWAGTQYF
TRBJ2-1 TRBV21-1 few . TGTGCCAGCAGCAAAAAACAGACTAGCTTGGGCAATGAGCAGTTCTTC CASSKKQTSLGNEQFF
TRBJ2-1 TRBV7-2 . TRBD2 TGTGCCAGTACATTGGGAGGGTATAGTTCCTACAATGAGCAGTTCTTC CASTLGGYSSYNEQFF
TRBJ1-1 TRBV10-3 . . TGTGCCTCCAACCCCCGCGGGGGCGCGAACACTGAAGCTTTCTTT CASNPRGGANTEAFF
TRBJ2-1 TRBV9 . . TGTGCCAGCAGCGTAGACAGGGCTAATGAGCAGTTCTTC CASSVDRANEQFF
TRBJ2-2 TRBV27 . TRBD1 TGTGCCAGCCGTGAGGCAGGGGGCGTCACCGGGGAGCTGTTTTTT CASREAGGVTGELFF
TRBJ1-2 TRBV4-2 . TRBD1 TGTGCCAGCAGCCAAGATTACCCGGACAGGGGGTTACAGGGCTACACCTTC CASSQDYPDRGLQGYTF
TRBJ1-2 TRBV6-1 . . TGTGCCAGCAGTGGGGAGGGGGGACCTAACTATGGCTACACCTTT CASSGEGGPNYGYTF
TRBJ1-3 TRBV9 . . TGTGCCAGCAGCGGCCGAGACAGACCTCCTGGAAACACCATATATTTT CASSGRDRPPGNTIYF
TRBJ1-1 TRBV6-6 . . TGTGCCAGCAGTTTGGACAGCCCGTTGAACACTGAAGCTTTCTTT CASSLDSPLNTEAFF
TRBJ2-3 TRBV7-7 few TRBD1 TGTGCCAGCAGCCCAGACGGTCAGGACAGGGGGCCAGATACGCAGTATTTT CASSPDGQDRGPDTQYF
TRBJ1-1 TRBV7-9 . TRBD1 TGTGCCAGCAGCTCCGACAGGGGGGTTTCGACTGAAGCTTTCTTT CASSSDRGVSTEAFF
TRBJ2-5 TRBV2 . . TGTGCCAGCAGTGAACGGTCCACCGAGAGAGAGACCCAGTACTTC CASSERSTERETQYF
TRBJ2-4 TRBV15 . TRBD1 TGTGCCACCAGCAGAGATCTCGGACAGGGGAGTCTGGGCAAAAACATTCAGTACTTC CATSRDLGQGSLGKNIQYF
TRBJ2-5 TRBV9 . TRBD1 TGTGCCAGCAGCGTAGTTCGGGACAGCCCTCGGGAGACCCAGTACTTC CASSVVRDSPRETQYF
TRBJ2-1 TRBV6-1 . . TGTGCCAGCAGTGGTACCGGACTACCCCCTGGCGAGCAGTTCTTC CASSGTGLPPGEQFF
TRBJ1-2 TRBV11-2 . . TGTGCCAGCAGCCTACTCTATCGGGGGAATGGCTACACCTTC CASSLLYRGNGYTF
TRBJ1-2 TRBV2 once . TGTGCCAGCAGTGCCCGACCCGGGGACTATGGCTACACCTTC CASSARPGDYGYTF
TRBJ1-6 TRBV7-2 . . TGTGCCAGCAGCTTAGGACGTGGGGGCAGGGCACCCCTCCACTTT CASSLGRGGRAPLHF
TRBJ2-3 TRBV7-7 . TRBD2 TGTGCCAGCAGCCCAGGGCGGGGGAGCACAGATACGCAGTATTTT CASSPGRGSTDTQYF